These 19 T cell receptor beta chains were sequenced from one sample in a study of cytomegalovirus exposure and HLA in healthy donors. The study ran its PCR with 60 Vbeta and 13 Jbeta primers. Clones were read by immunoSEQ multiplex PCR, and TCRdb kept only the in-frame ones, dropping some. The profile shows around 130,000 clones, roughly 85% of them singletons. The material sequenced was PBMCs. All receptors derive from a boy aged 5-17 years in good health and CMV-seronegative.

This chain connects TRBV7-3 to TRBJ1-2; the match to TRBD1 covers 10 bases. This CDR3 has 13 residues. The J segment lost 8 bases and the V segment lost 3 bases, leaving 3 bases of the junction unmatched. CDR1 and CDR2 (germline): SGHTA, FQGTGA. The CDR3 protein is CASSLGQGNGYTF. Written as DNA, the CDR3 is TGTGCCAGCAGCTTGGGACAGGGGAACGGCTACACCTTC. The complete variable domain, with remaining parts taken from reference TRBV7-3 and TRBJ1-2, reads GAGVSQTPSNKVTEKGKYVELRCDPISGHTALYWYRQSLGQGPEFLIYFQGTGAADDSGLPNDRFFAVRPEGSVSTLKIQRTERGDSAVYLCASSLGQGNGYTFGSGTRLTVV.

The chain uses TRBV7-9 and TRBJ2-2; TRBD1 is a possible D gene (6 bases). This CDR3 has 16 amino acids. Deletions cut 5 bases from V and 0 bases from J, with 13 bases between. The germline V gene has CDR1 SEHNR and CDR2 FQNEAQ (reference sequence). This CDR3 reads CASSPRQVTNTGELFF. CDR3 nucleotides: TGTGCCAGCAGCCCCCGACAGGTGACGAACACCGGGGAGCTGTTTTTT.

The chain uses TRBV5-4 and TRBJ1-1; the match to TRBD1 covers 8 bases. The V and J ends lost 3 bases and 3 bases, in that order; junction bases with no gene match: 19. CDR1 SGHNT and CDR2 YYREEE come from the germline V gene (reference sequence). The CDR3 runs to 19 residues. The CDR3 loop is CASSSSDRGSYPRDTEAFF. DNA of the CDR3: TGTGCCAGCAGCTCTAGCGACAGGGGATCGTATCCTAGGGACACTGAAGCTTTCTTT.

This rearrangement joins TRBV19 to TRBJ1-5; D gene ambiguous. Germline CDR1 LNHDA, CDR2 SQIVND (reference sequence). The CDR3 runs 12 residues. Trimming pared 9 bases from V and 0 bases from J, leaving 6 bases between. The DNA for the CDR3 is TGTGCCAGCACAATTAGCAATCAGCCCCAGCATTTT. It specifies CASTISNQPQHF.

The CDR3 coding sequence is TGTGCCAGCAGCGTTGACCTAGCGGGAGGGCGATCAGATACGCAGTATTTT. This codes for CASSVDLAGGRSDTQYF. V usage is TRBV9 and J usage is TRBJ2-3, with 12 bases identical to TRBD2. Germline V lookup: CDR1 SGDLS, CDR2 YYNGEE. V lost 2 bases and J lost 4; bases outside the gene matches: 8. The CDR3 runs to 17 residues.

V and J are TRBV5-6 and TRBJ2-6; D is undetermined. Germline lookup yields CDR1 SGHDT and CDR2 YYEEEE. Deletions cut 4 bases from V and 0 bases from J, with 5 bases between. The CDR3 has 14 residues. The CDR3 spells CASSPVSGANVLTF. Here the CDR3 DNA reads TGTGCCAGCAGCCCCGTCTCTGGGGCCAACGTCCTGACTTTC.

The chain recombines TRBV11-3 with TRBJ2-5; possible D gene TRBD2, 6 bases. Germline V gene sequence: CDR1 SGHNT, CDR2 YENEEA. The CDR3 is made up of 10 amino acids. V gave up 4 bases and J gave up 10 bases, with 7 bases separating them. CDR3 in amino acids: CASSSGDQYF. As DNA, the CDR3 is TGTGCCAGCAGCTCGGGGGACCAGTACTTC.

In this sample, this clone turned up a few times. V gene TRBV5-1 combines with J gene TRBJ1-1, with D perhaps matching TRBD1 (5 bases). CDR1 and CDR2 (germline): SGHRS, YFSETQ. The V end lost 4 bases, the J end lost 1 base, and 14 bases lay between the germline ends. This CDR3 has 15 amino acids. In nucleotides, the CDR3 is TGCGCCAGCAGCCCCCGTGGACAAGAGAACACTGAAGCTTTCTTT. This gives the protein CASSPRGQENTEAFF.

This chain joins TRBV29-1 and TRBJ2-2, with TRBD1 as a possible D gene (7 bases). Deletions cut 0 bases from V and 6 bases from J, with 20 bases between. The CDR3 totals 17 residues. CDR1 SQVTM and CDR2 ANQGSEA come from the germline V gene. In DNA, the CDR3 is TGCAGCGTTGAAGATCAAGGCGGCAGGGGGGTCGCCGGGGAGCTGTTTTTT. This codes for CSVEDQGGRGVAGELFF.

The chain uses TRBV7-9 and TRBJ2-1, with 11 bases aligning to TRBD2. The CDR3 sequence is 19 residues long. In germline, CDR1 is SEHNR, CDR2 FQNEAQ (reference sequence). Germline trimming cut 1 base from V and 2 bases from J; bases unmatched to any gene: 10. The CDR3 nucleotides read TGTGCCAGCAGCTTAGGAGGGCTAGCGGGAGGTGGCGCCTACAATGAGCAGTTCTTC. Translated: CASSLGGLAGGGAYNEQFF.

This clone was detected a few times. The chain carries TRBV10-3 and TRBJ1-5, with D maybe TRBD1 (5 bases). Trimming shortened V by 9 bases and J by 6 bases, and 15 bases separated the two germline ends. From germline, CDR1 is ENHRY and CDR2 SYGVKD. The CDR3 is 13 amino acids. The CDR3 DNA follows: TGTGCCATATTAGGGGCCGTGGGTCAGCCCCAGCATTTT. Its protein product is CAILGAVGQPQHF.

V gene TRBV4-1 combines with J gene TRBJ2-5; 12 bases fit TRBD2. The CDR3 consists of 16 residues. The trim removed 4 bases at V and 4 bases at J, leaving 7 bases unmatched. Per the germline V gene, CDR1 is MGHRA and CDR2 is YSYEKL. This CDR3 is CASSLLTSGSPETQYF. The CDR3 coding sequence is TGCGCCAGCAGCCTCCTGACTAGCGGGAGTCCAGAGACCCAGTACTTC.

The sample holds one count of this clone. The junction departs from germline at one end; a sequencing error may be responsible. The chain joins TRBV10-3 to TRBJ2-3; tentative D call: TRBD2 (6 bases). Looked up from germline, CDR1 is ENHRY and CDR2 is SYGVKD. The CDR3 totals 14 residues. CDR3 in amino acids: CASSNGGATDTQYF. As DNA, the CDR3 is TGTGCCAGCAGTAACGGAGGGGCCACAGATACGCAGTATTTT.

The rearrangement links TRBV7-6 to TRBJ2-3; the D gene is possibly TRBD2 (5 bases). V dropped 1 base and J dropped 6 bases, with 11 bases sitting between them. The V gene's germline CDR1 is SGHVS and CDR2 FNYEAQ. This CDR3 is 14 amino acids long. The CDR3 nucleotides read TGTGCCAGCAGCTTAGAGGGAGTGGCGGATACGCAGTATTTT. It is translated as CASSLEGVADTQYF. Together with reference TRBV7-6 and TRBJ2-3, the CDR3 gives the full variable domain: GAGVSQSPRYKVTKRGQDVALRCDPISGHVSLYWYRQALGQGPEFLTYFNYEAQQDKSGLPNDRFSAERPEGSISTLTIQRTEQRDSAMYRCASSLEGVADTQYFGPGTRLTVL.

This chain joins TRBV27 and TRBJ2-7; D not resolved. The germline V gene encodes CDR1 MNHEY and CDR2 SMNVEV (reference sequence). The V gene lost 6 bases and the J gene lost 0 bases, with 12 bases spanning the gap. The CDR3 runs to 14 residues. CDR3 nucleotide sequence: TGTGCCAGCAGCCTACGGTCGAGCTCCTACGAGCAGTACTTC. It specifies CASSLRSSSYEQYF.

The CDR3 is CASSLEGQPTISGANVLTF. Here the CDR3 DNA reads TGTGCCAGCAGCTTAGAGGGACAGCCGACTATTTCTGGGGCCAACGTCCTGACTTTC. The rearrangement uses TRBV7-9 and TRBJ2-6; TRBD1 aligns across 7 bases. The germline V gene encodes CDR1 SEHNR and CDR2 FQNEAQ (reference sequence). J lost 1 base, V lost 1 base, and 10 bases had no gene match. This CDR3 region has 19 residues.

This chain links TRBV15 with TRBJ2-1, with a possible D match to TRBD2 (5 bases). The CDR3 sequence is 13 residues long. V was trimmed by 3 bases and J by 10 bases, leaving 13 bases between them. Germline V gene sequence: CDR1 LNHNV, CDR2 YYDKDF (reference sequence). The CDR3 nucleotides read TGTGCCACCAGCAGGGACTCACCCGGGGAGCAGTTCTTC. As protein: CATSRDSPGEQFF.

As concerns this clone: At one of its ends the junction is not consistent with the germline gene, which may arise from a read error. The rearrangement links TRBV14 to TRBJ2-7; no definite D call. CDR1 and CDR2 from the germline V gene are SGHDN and FVKESK. The CDR3 covers 12 residues. The CDR3, as DNA: TGTGCCAGCAGCCAAGTTTCCTCCGAGCAGTACTTC. It is translated as CASSQVSSEQYF.

The rearrangement uses TRBV5-1 and TRBJ2-1, with 9 bases aligning to TRBD2. V shed 0 bases, J shed 7 bases, and the junction held 8 bases outside the gene matches. Germline CDR1 and CDR2: SGHRS and YFSETQ. The CDR3 totals 16 residues. For the CDR3, the DNA is TGCGCCAGCAGCTTGGATCGGCGGGAGGGCCTAAATGAGCAGTTCTTC. Translated: CASSLDRREGLNEQFF.